This T cell receptor beta chain came from a study of cytomegalovirus exposure and HLA in healthy donors (dated by TCRdb to the late 2010s). A note on the overall study: In an earlier analysis of several hundred of the donors, 276 Gb of sequence data and 90 million to 120 million unique TCR beta sequences from about 190 million T cells were reported. Both class I and class II loci were covered by HLA typing, at four-digit resolution. Of the roughly 400 genotyped donors, over 70% fell in the genetic ancestry cluster associated with self-reported Caucasian donors. In addition to the first cohort of 666 subjects, a separate validation cohort of approximately 120 different subjects was used. To predict cytomegalovirus infection status, the study combined high-throughput TCR immunosequencing, statistical association of individual TCRs with disease status, and machine learning. A later analysis re-examined previously published TCR beta repertoires from just over 650 donors and added high-resolution HLA genotyping to investigate patterns of TCR occurrence. The number of typed donors differed by locus: about 620-640 for A, B, C, DRB1 and DQB1; some 500 for DQA1; around 580 for DPA1; and 400 to 480 for DPB1. A later genetic analysis took genome-wide SNP genotypes for 398 of the 666 donors and used that subset as a discovery cohort. The study profiled the T cell repertoires of hundreds of subjects by immunosequencing and related them to cytomegalovirus serostatus. Every discovery cohort repertoire had been produced on one sequencing platform. An earlier analysis of about 620 of the donors applied high-throughput TCR beta sequencing to assess whether each TCR beta V gene segment acted as functional or pseudogenic. An early release that covered 640 HLA-typed donors contained approximately 300 gigabases of sequencing data and approximately 85 million unique TCR sequences. Alongside the repertoire data, information on donor age, sex, ethnicity and CMV serostatus was compiled. The aim of the study was to test whether cataloging public T cell receptors could identify signatures of past pathogen exposure. The later analysis used no new phenotypic data to find candidate immune exposures, relying instead on TCR beta sequences and their occurrence across donors. Among a few hundred genotyped donors of the cohort, an average of roughly 240,000 unique TCR beta nucleotide sequences were sequenced per donor, roughly 20% of them non-productive. A handful of DR-DQ haplotypes were treated as single units for association and clustering because of strong linkage in the cohort.

Note on this clone: Its antigen remains unidentified. No much larger clone is present one base from it, and per-base qualities are unavailable.

The CDR3 has 18 amino acids, counting the end cysteine and phenylalanine. The CDR3 DNA has 54 bases and is translated from base 1. V trim: 2 bases; J trim: 0 bases; unmatched bases: 9. From the germline V gene (reference sequence), CDR1 is GTSNPN and CDR2 is SVGIG. The cohort comprised 710 or so healthy bone marrow donors. At the time of sampling, all cohort members were nominally healthy, though unrecorded immune exposures were likely present. The donor tested CMV seropositive and was one of the 289 seropositive cohort members. A peripheral blood sample was collected from each donor, and TCR beta sequencing was performed on peripheral blood mononuclear cells. The Qiagen DNeasy Blood Extraction Kit was used to extract genomic DNA from the blood cell samples. The library came from the immunoSEQ multiplex PCR assay. The multiplex PCR relied on a mix of 60 forward primers for TCR Vbeta segments and 13 reverse primers for TCR Jbeta segments. Amplification of the CDR3 region of rearranged TCR beta genes was performed with a multiplex PCR assay on genomic DNA. The amplified TCR beta libraries were sequenced on the Illumina HiSeq System as 87-base-pair reads. The authors' analysis ran thus. A later analysis tallied 75 million to 95 million unique TCR beta chains across the 700 or so repertoires, and around 9.9 million of those chains were shared by two or more donors. To remove PCR and sequencing errors, raw reads were error-corrected and collapsed into unique sequences using a nearest-neighbor algorithm that merged closely related sequences. Alignment of CDR3 sequences to IMGT reference sequences was used to assign V, D and J gene segments. For a sequence to be retained, a match of at least six nucleotides to both a V gene segment and a J gene segment was required. A rearrangement was called productive if the CDR3 had no stop codons and remained in frame with V and J, and every other rearrangement was called non-productive. CDR3 was defined according to IMGT convention as the region running from the second conserved V-encoded cysteine to the conserved J-encoded phenylalanine. In an earlier analysis of around 600 of the donors, sequences lacking an unambiguous match to a single V gene segment were excluded. In an earlier analysis of approximately 560 of the donors, a V segment was called functional when productive rearrangements were above 56.7%, and segregating when the standard deviation between donors exceeded 5%. A statistical classification framework was built to diagnose cytomegalovirus status from the catalog of TCR beta chain sequences. In a later analysis, V and J genes were assigned by comparing TCR nucleotide sequences against IMGT/GENE-DB human TR gene sequences. Using the TCRdist pipeline, a later analysis assigned CDR3 sequences along with most-parsimonious VDJ recombination scenarios. In a later analysis, every TCR beta chain was defined by the combination of its CDR3 amino acid sequence and its V-gene family, and reads without a unique V-gene family were dropped. To address suspected cross-contamination and a sequencing artifact, a later analysis removed a few hundred highly shared, low-generation-probability nucleotide sequences. In a later analysis, a clonal expansion index was calculated for each public chain from normalized within-repertoire ranks of inferred template counts. Generation probabilities in a later analysis came from a VDJ recombination model fitted to out-of-frame rearrangements, and those results were checked against IGoR. In a later analysis, TCR-TCR, TCR-HLA and TCR-CMV co-occurrence was scored with hypergeometric tests, and a repertoire-size bias correction was applied to TCR pairs. False discovery rates were estimated in a later analysis by permuting HLA or CMV assignments 20 times. In a later analysis, co-occurring TCRs were grouped using DBSCAN, with TCRdist sequence similarity added in when clustering inside HLA-allele-positive subsets. For co-occurrence clustering, repertoires with fewer than 30,000 or more than 120,000 public chains were excluded, along with roughly 5 repertoires with anomalous nucleotide sharing. TCRdb carries this immuneACCESS record with in-frame sequences only. Its versions omit some clonotypes, under half of them owing to an unresolved V gene in the studies checked, with the rest unexplained. D and trimming were read from the DNA, whereas the V and J calls and clone size are those reported in that table. In all, the sample holds around 170,000 clones, and 75% to 90% of those were seen once. About 2.4% of the sample lies in the top ten.

What the study reported, not specific to this receptor: In a later analysis, the rate of TCR association differed among HLA loci, with DRB1 alleles having the most associated TCRs and HLA-C alleles having the fewest. A further reported finding was that TCR beta sequences accurately predicted the HLA-A and HLA-B alleles for most subjects in the first cohort. Linkage disequilibrium might explain the correlated functional status among segregating V segments, but an unknown experimental factor could not be excluded. Some IMGT-functional V segments, including TRBV6-2 and TRBV6-3, could not be distinguished by the 87-base-pair reads and were therefore excluded. It was suggested by the authors that the approach could potentially be generalized to other disease states and immunological phenotypes. Assigning TCR associations to individual alleles was difficult when HLA alleles, especially DR and DQ, strongly co-occurred. In vitro tests confirmed that a few of the cytomegalovirus-associated TCR beta chains recognize cytomegalovirus antigens. Because counts were too low, about 15 rarely observed V segments, including chromosome 9 orphons, were left out of the earlier analysis of 587 of the donors. A later genetic analysis reported fewer N-insertions in productive TCRs among donors in an Asian-associated ancestry cluster than the roughly 670-donor mean. In an earlier analysis of under 600 of the donors, most TCR beta V segments were observed in productive rearrangements about 87% or about 30% of the time, broadly matching IMGT annotations. Cytomegalovirus status was reported to be diagnosed by the classifier with high specificity and sensitivity in both the original and validation cohorts. HLA typing was unavailable for some donors at each locus, so association tests used only the typed subset. Several of the top co-occurrence clusters appeared to be linked to parvovirus B19, influenza, CMV and Epstein-Barr virus, according to a later analysis. A cluster of highly shared sequence variants was judged likely to represent a technical artifact of the sequencing pipeline. V-gene and J-gene trimming of TCR beta chains was associated with a missense DCLRE1C variant in a later genetic analysis, and the association was replicated in an independent cohort. In a later analysis, most CMV-associated TCR beta chains were found to appear HLA-restricted, with HLA associations seemingly driven largely by CMV exposure. Immune exposure information for the cohort was limited to CMV serostatus. In a later analysis, 16,951 TCR beta sequences were associated with specific HLA alleles at a false discovery rate of 0.05. While some public TCRs were present in many individuals, most TCR sequences turned up only very rarely across donors. Presence/absence analyses assumed roughly uniform sequencing depth across donors, an assumption that may not hold. The cohort was sequenced for TCR beta chains only, and without alpha or paired-chain data the features that could be detected were limited. A total of 150 to 200 TCR beta chains were listed by the study as associated with cytomegalovirus. A later analysis found that HLA-associated TCR beta chains were more clonally expanded and had lower generation probabilities than equally common non-associated chains.

The chain employs TRBV30 and TRBJ1-3, with 11 middle bases fitting TRBD1. The sample consisted of PBMCs. The receptor was derived from a woman in her forties or fifties in good health and CMV-seropositive. CDR3 region: CAWSFGQGASGSGNTIYF. The sequence in DNA is TGTGCCTGGAGTTTCGGACAGGGGGCTTCTGGCTCTGGAAACACCATATATTTT.